The 24 T cell receptor beta chains listed next were all sequenced from one sample in a study of cytomegalovirus exposure and HLA in healthy donors. The PCR was carried out with 60 Vbeta primers and 13 Jbeta primers. Some clones are missing from TCRdb's copy, which holds only in-frame ones; the method was immunoSEQ multiplex PCR. The table has roughly 200,000 clones, roughly 88% seen once; the top ten hold roughly 0.75%. Sequencing was done on a sample of PBMCs. These receptor sequences come from a boy under 10 years old in good health and CMV-seronegative.

V gene TRBV19 combines with J gene TRBJ1-5; 12 bases are shared with TRBD1. The CDR3 extends over 14 amino acids. J lost 7 bases, V lost 7 bases, and 5 bases had no gene match. CDR1 is LNHDA, CDR2 SQIVND, per germline (reference sequence). CDR3: CASTGTGGSQPQHF. For the CDR3, the DNA is TGTGCCAGTACCGGGACAGGGGGCAGCCAGCCCCAGCATTTT.

This rearrangement joins TRBV7-6 to TRBJ2-1; D possibly corresponds to TRBD2 (6 bases). CDR3 length: 16 amino acids. The germline CDR1 and CDR2 sequences are SGHVS and FNYEAQ. V was pared by 1 base and J by 1 base, with 11 bases between. The DNA of the CDR3 is TGTGCCAGCAGCTTAGATCCGGGGAGGTCCTACAATGAGCAGTTCTTC. Its translation: CASSLDPGRSYNEQFF.

The rearrangement joins TRBV9 to TRBJ2-1, with 15 bases aligning to TRBD2. V was clipped by 3 bases and J by 5 bases; unmatched bases: 6. This CDR3 is 17 amino acids long. The germline V gene encodes CDR1 SGDLS and CDR2 YYNGEE. CDR3: CASSGTSGGAPHNEQFF. CDR3 nucleotides: TGTGCCAGCAGCGGGACTAGCGGGGGGGCCCCCCACAATGAGCAGTTCTTC.

The V and J genes are TRBV27 and TRBJ2-6; D is ambiguous. The CDR3 has 15 residues. The V gene lost 0 bases and the J gene lost 1 base, with 4 bases spanning the gap. The germline CDR1 and CDR2 sequences are MNHEY and SMNVEV (reference sequence). The CDR3 nucleotides read TGTGCCAGCAGTTTATCGAGTTCTGGGGCCAACGTCCTGACTTTC. It is translated as CASSLSSSGANVLTF.

This chain connects TRBV30 to TRBJ2-5; a possible D gene is TRBD1 (7 bases). V was cut by 5 bases and J by 2 bases, with 15 bases left in between. Germline V gives CDR1 GTSNPN, CDR2 SVGIG (reference sequence). This CDR3 comprises 14 residues. CDR3 amino acids: CAWSGGRIQETQYF. CDR3 sequence (DNA): TGTGCCTGGTCAGGGGGGCGTATTCAAGAGACCCAGTACTTC.

The V gene is TRBV9, the J gene TRBJ2-2; D perhaps matches TRBD1 (7 bases). Germline loops: CDR1 SGDLS, CDR2 YYNGEE. V was cut by 2 bases and J by 4 bases, with 15 bases left in between. The CDR3 contains 16 residues. CDR3 protein: CASSVLARGLTGELFF. CDR3 sequence (DNA): TGTGCCAGCAGCGTCCTAGCGAGGGGGCTCACCGGGGAGCTGTTTTTT.

The gene calls are TRBV5-5 and TRBJ1-2; 7 bases match TRBD1. The V and J ends lost 0 bases and 3 bases, in that order; junction bases with no gene match: 5. The germline V gene has CDR1 SGHKS and CDR2 YYEKEE (reference sequence). The length of the CDR3 is 15 residues. The CDR3 bases are TGTGCCAGCAGCTTGGGCCCCGGGACAGACTATGGCTACACCTTC. It codes for CASSLGPGTDYGYTF. Full variable domain (rest looked up from reference TRBV5-5 and TRBJ1-2): DAGVTQSPTHLIKTRGQQVTLRCSPISGHKSVSWYQQVLGQGPQFIFQYYEKEERGRGNFPDRFSARQFPNYSSELNVNALLLGDSALYLCASSLGPGTDYGYTFGSGTRLTVV.

CDR3 loop: CAWSVLGLDRGYYPSGNTIYF. The CDR3, as DNA: TGTGCCTGGAGTGTACTGGGGCTGGACAGGGGATACTATCCCTCTGGAAACACCATATATTTT. The chain is built from TRBV30 and TRBJ1-3; TRBD1 matches 9 bases. From germline, CDR1 is GTSNPN and CDR2 SVGIG (reference sequence). Unmatched junction bases numbered 18, after V lost 0 bases and J lost 0 bases. CDR3 size: 21 residues.

In its sample, this clone was seen a few times. V gene TRBV6-5 combines with J gene TRBJ2-2, with D possibly matching TRBD1 (6 bases). This CDR3 comprises 14 residues. Germline values: CDR1 MNHEY, CDR2 SVGAGI. Trimming removed 8 bases from V and 4 bases from J, with 14 bases in between. As DNA, the CDR3 is TGTGCCAGCCGGACCGGGGACATCACCGGGGAGCTGTTTTTT. Protein product: CASRTGDITGELFF.

The genes are TRBV21-1 and TRBJ2-5; the DNA was not used to check the table's D call, TRBD2. TRBV21-1 is a pseudogene locus. CDR3 length: 15 amino acids. The CDR3 region is CASNGGNWYQETQYF. CDR3 DNA sequence: TGTGCCAGCAACGGAGGGAATTGGTACCAAGAGACCCAGTACTTC.

The chain is built from TRBV6-5 and TRBJ1-4, with D unclear. There are 12 residues in the CDR3. V dropped 4 bases and J dropped 5 bases, with 5 bases sitting between them. Germline-derived CDR1 and CDR2 are MNHEY and SVGAGI. CDR3 sequence: CASSSPNEKLFF. As DNA, the CDR3 is TGTGCCAGCAGTTCCCCAAATGAAAAACTGTTTTTT.

This rearrangement joins TRBV4-2 to TRBJ2-2; maybe TRBD2 (6 bases). V lost 0 bases and J lost 4, with 12 bases in between. Germline V CDR1 and CDR2: LGHNA, YNFKEQ. This CDR3 has 16 residues. The CDR3 protein is CASSQDSEGSTGELFF. CDR3 DNA: TGTGCCAGCAGCCAAGATTCGGAGGGAAGCACCGGGGAGCTGTTTTTT.

V usage is TRBV6-1 and J usage is TRBJ1-2, with D perhaps TRBD1 (6 bases). The CDR3 runs to 13 residues. The germline V gene has CDR1 MNHNS and CDR2 SASEGT. V was clipped by 6 bases and J by 5 bases, with 13 bases between them. This CDR3 is CASSPGGRYGYTF. The CDR3 DNA sequence: TGTGCCAGCAGCCCCGGGGGGCGATATGGCTACACCTTC.

CDR3 sequence reads: CAWSVLVAVGTEAFF. CDR3 in DNA: TGTGCCTGGAGTGTACTGGTAGCTGTGGGCACTGAAGCTTTCTTT. The V and J genes are TRBV30 and TRBJ1-1, with no clear D. The CDR3 runs to 15 residues. V dropped 0 bases and J dropped 4 bases, with 15 bases sitting between them. From germline, CDR1 is GTSNPN and CDR2 SVGIG (reference sequence).

V gene TRBV5-4 combines with J gene TRBJ2-7; possibly TRBD1 for D (6 bases). This CDR3 has 14 amino acids. V was pared by 2 bases and J by 3 bases, with 12 bases between. Germline V gene data show CDR1 as SGHNT and CDR2 as YYREEE (reference sequence). Written as DNA, the CDR3 is TGTGCCAGCAGCTTAGGTGCAGGGGACTACGAGCAGTACTTC. Translated, it gives CASSLGAGDYEQYF.

The chain links TRBV27 to TRBJ2-2; D perhaps matches TRBD1 (5 bases). V was shortened by 5 bases and J by 6 bases, with 10 bases between the two germline ends. The CDR3 loop spans 13 amino acids. The germline V gene has CDR1 MNHEY and CDR2 SMNVEV (reference sequence). CDR3 DNA: TGTGCCAGCAGTGGAGAAGGGGCCGGGGAGCTGTTTTTT. It translates to CASSGEGAGELFF.

V is TRBV6-6 and J is TRBJ2-2; D gene ambiguous. Germline loops: CDR1 MNHNY, CDR2 SVGAGI (reference sequence). The length of the CDR3 is 13 residues. V dropped 7 bases and J dropped 4 bases, with 10 bases sitting between them. The CDR3 reads CASNLRGTGELFF. The CDR3 DNA reads TGTGCCAGCAACCTAAGAGGCACCGGGGAGCTGTTTTTT.

The rearrangement joins TRBV29-1 to TRBJ2-5, with TRBD1 matching over 7 bases. This CDR3 has 16 amino acids. Germline assignment: CDR1 SQVTM and CDR2 ANQGSEA. Trimming at V came to 0 bases and at J to 1 base, leaving 8 bases not matched to a gene. Written as DNA, the CDR3 is TGCAGCGTTGAAGATCTGGGACAGAACATCCAAGAGACCCAGTACTTC. Its translation: CSVEDLGQNIQETQYF.

CDR3 nucleotides: TGTGCCGGACATACCGGGACAGGGTCGGCCGGGGAGCTGTTTTTT. Translating it yields CAGHTGTGSAGELFF. V and J are TRBV7-9 and TRBJ2-2, with TRBD1 matching over 9 bases. The CDR3 runs 15 residues. Germline V gene sequence: CDR1 SEHNR, CDR2 FQNEAQ (reference sequence). V lost 11 bases to trimming and J lost 6 bases; unmatched junction nucleotides: 13.

The V gene is TRBV7-9, the J gene TRBJ2-1; TRBD2 matches at 8 bases. Germline V gene lookup returns CDR1 SEHNR and CDR2 FQNEAQ (reference sequence). Trimming at V came to 9 bases and at J to 1 base, leaving 5 bases not matched to a gene. The CDR3 contains 14 residues. This chain's CDR3 is CASSGTRSYNEQFF. In nucleotides, the CDR3 is TGTGCCAGTTCCGGGACTAGATCCTACAATGAGCAGTTCTTC. Full variable domain (remainder filled in from reference TRBV7-9 and TRBJ2-1): DTGVSQNPRHKITKRGQNVTFRCDPISEHNRLYWYRQTLGQGPEFLTYFQNEAQLEKSRLLSDRFSAERPKGSFSTLEIQRTEQGDSAMYLCASSGTRSYNEQFFGPGTRLTVL.

The CDR3 sequence: CASSTNREGQGYEQYF. CDR3 nucleotides: TGTGCCAGTAGTACCAATCGCGAGGGACAGGGCTACGAGCAGTACTTC. The gene calls are TRBV19 and TRBJ2-7; 9 positions match TRBD1. The V and J ends lost 4 bases and 3 bases, in that order; junction bases with no gene match: 10. The CDR3 is made up of 16 amino acids. Germline values: CDR1 LNHDA, CDR2 SQIVND (reference sequence).

The chain uses TRBV19 and TRBJ1-4, with a tentative D call TRBD1 (5 bases). The V end was cut by 6 bases, the J end by 6 bases, with 20 bases between. Germline CDR1 reads LNHDA; CDR2 reads SQIVND (reference sequence). The CDR3 is 16 amino acids. The CDR3 nucleotides are TGTGCCAGTAGGGCCCGGGGGAACACGGAGTATGAAAAACTGTTTTTT. Translated: CASRARGNTEYEKLFF.

CDR3 amino acids: CASSEAGGQTWAYGYTF. In DNA form, the CDR3 reads TGTGCCAGCAGTGAAGCCGGTGGACAGACCTGGGCCTATGGCTACACCTTC. The chain joins TRBV6-1 to TRBJ1-2; D might be TRBD1 (6 bases). This CDR3 region has 17 residues. The V and J ends lost 0 bases and 4 bases respectively, with 18 bases between them. CDR1 and CDR2 from the germline V gene are MNHNS and SASEGT.

The chain couples TRBV19 to TRBJ2-7; 8 bases are shared with TRBD1. The CDR3 is made up of 15 amino acids. Trimming removed 3 bases from V and 3 bases from J; junction bases left unmatched: 7. From germline, CDR1 is LNHDA and CDR2 SQIVND (reference sequence). The CDR3, as DNA: TGTGCCAGTAGTATCAGGGCAGGGGGCCGCTACGAGCAGTACTTC. It encodes CASSIRAGGRYEQYF.